The 32 T cell receptor beta chains below all came from one sample that was sequenced in a study of shared clonotypes between healthy human individuals. Sequenced by immunoSEQ multiplex PCR; TCRdb stores in-frame clones only, minus some. There are about a million clones in the sample; 60% to 85% occur only once, and nearly 1.5% lies in the top ten. The sequencing sample was made of memory CD4+ T cells sorted from blood. Subset here: CD45RA-negative fraction. The receptors stem from a man aged 18 to 29 in good health.

The genes are TRBV11-2 and TRBJ2-7; D is possibly TRBD1 (6 bases). Germline CDR1 reads SGHAT; CDR2 reads FQNNGV. Trimming left V 6 bases short and J 1 base short, with 10 bases between. CDR3 size: 13 residues. The CDR3 nucleotides are TGTGCCAGCAGACCCGGACAGTCCTACGAGCAGTACTTC. This encodes CASRPGQSYEQYF.

The CDR3 DNA reads TGTGCCAGCTCACCCTCTCCTGTACGGAACACTGAAGCTTTCTTT. This sequence encodes CASSPSPVRNTEAFF. This sequence joins TRBV18 and TRBJ1-1; no clear D. CDR1 is KGHSH, CDR2 LQKENI, per germline. CDR3 length: 15 amino acids. Trimming stripped 3 bases from V and 1 base from J, with 12 bases between.

This clone showed up many times. The chain joins TRBV6-5 to TRBJ1-3; D perhaps matches TRBD1 (5 bases). Germline-derived CDR1 and CDR2 are MNHEY and SVGAGI. V was trimmed by 2 bases and J by 9 bases, leaving 20 bases between them. CDR3 length: 16 amino acids. The CDR3 is CASSYIRDSVSGTIYF. The DNA of the CDR3 is TGTGCCAGCAGTTACATCAGGGACTCCGTTTCGGGCACCATATATTTT.

The chain joins TRBV5-1 to TRBJ2-3, with D tentatively TRBD1 (6 bases). Germline CDR1 and CDR2: SGHRS and YFSETQ. The ends were cut back, 4 bases at V and 2 bases at J, with 17 bases in the middle. The CDR3 is made up of 16 amino acids. This CDR3 reads CASSRQTGLFTDTQYF. The CDR3 DNA sequence: TGCGCCAGCAGCAGGCAAACAGGGCTTTTCACAGATACGCAGTATTTT.

The chain employs TRBV7-2 and TRBJ1-6, with D maybe TRBD1 (5 bases). Germline V gene lookup returns CDR1 SGHTA and CDR2 FQGNSA. With 5 bases removed from V and 12 bases from J, the gap between germline ends came to 11 bases. The CDR3 extends over 12 amino acids. The DNA for the CDR3 is TGTGCCAGCAGCCCGCAGGGTATACCCCTCCACTTT. It translates to CASSPQGIPLHF.

This clone was seen just once. The chain employs TRBV18 and TRBJ2-2; possibly TRBD2 for D (6 bases). Trimming took 2 bases from V and 4 from J, leaving 8 bases between them. Germline CDR1 and CDR2: KGHSH and LQKENI. The CDR3 consists of 14 residues. CDR3 DNA: TGTGCCAGCTCACCAGGGACTGCCACCGGGGAGCTGTTTTTT. Amino acid sequence: CASSPGTATGELFF.

This sequence joins TRBV7-9 and TRBJ2-1; TRBD2 matches 7 bases. V lost 1 base and J lost 2; bases outside the gene matches: 5. The CDR3 runs to 16 residues. Per germline, CDR1 SEHNR and CDR2 FQNEAQ (reference sequence). The CDR3 spells CASSLDLAVTYNEQFF. CDR3 coding DNA: TGTGCCAGCAGCTTAGACCTAGCGGTCACCTACAATGAGCAGTTCTTC.

The chain links TRBV2 to TRBJ1-5; a possible D gene is TRBD1 (5 bases). Germline values: CDR1 SNHLY, CDR2 FYNNEI. The V gene lost 9 bases and the J gene lost 4 bases, with 13 bases spanning the gap. The CDR3 has 13 amino acids. CDR3 region: CASRGLLNQPQHF. The DNA of the CDR3 is TGTGCCAGTAGGGGACTGCTGAATCAGCCCCAGCATTTT.

The chain is built from TRBV7-8 and TRBJ1-5; no definite D call. CDR3 length equals 14 residues. The V and J ends lost 5 bases and 0 bases respectively, with 8 bases between them. Germline V gene sequence: CDR1 SGHVS, CDR2 FQNEAQ. The CDR3 DNA reads TGTGCCAGCAGCCGAATAAGTAGCAATCAGCCCCAGCATTTT. Its protein product is CASSRISSNQPQHF.

As concerns this clone: Different DNA sequences within this sample yield the same CDR3. The J gene is TRBJ2-1, the V gene TRBV28; TRBD2 aligns across 10 bases. The CDR3 contains 15 residues. Trimming removed 4 bases from V and 5 bases from J; junction bases left unmatched: 5. The germline V gene encodes CDR1 MDHEN and CDR2 SYDVKM. CDR3 DNA: TGTGCCAGCAGTTCCTTAGCGGGAGGCGACAATGAGCAGTTCTTC. It yields the protein CASSSLAGGDNEQFF.

The chain carries TRBV5-4 and TRBJ2-4; TRBD2 matches 8 bases. The CDR3 is made up of 16 amino acids. V lost 4 bases and J lost 2; bases outside the gene matches: 8. CDR1 and CDR2 (germline): SGHNT, YYREEE (reference sequence). The CDR3 DNA follows: TGTGCCAGCAGCCTAGCGGGCCAGGGGACCAAAAACATTCAGTACTTC. It yields the protein CASSLAGQGTKNIQYF.

The chain recombines TRBV30 with TRBJ1-2, with D hard to call. Per germline, CDR1 GTSNPN and CDR2 SVGIG (reference sequence). The CDR3 is 13 amino acids. The germline V and J ends were trimmed by 0 bases and 5 bases, with 10 bases remaining between them. DNA for the CDR3: TGTGCCTGGAGTGTAAAGCCCCAGTATGGCTACACCTTC. Protein sequence: CAWSVKPQYGYTF.

The rearrangement uses TRBV18 and TRBJ1-1, with a tentative D call TRBD1 (6 bases). Germline V gene lookup returns CDR1 KGHSH and CDR2 LQKENI. This CDR3 region has 14 residues. Trimming shortened V by 0 bases and J by 3 bases, and 8 bases separated the two germline ends. The CDR3 sequence: CASSPPRGDTEAFF. In nucleotides, the CDR3 is TGTGCCAGCTCACCACCGAGGGGGGACACTGAAGCTTTCTTT.

V and J are TRBV14 and TRBJ2-3; the D is unclear. V lost 3 bases and J 5 bases, leaving 9 bases between the germline ends. The CDR3 sequence is 13 residues long. CDR1 and CDR2 (germline): SGHDN, FVKESK. The CDR3 is CASSQSIGDTQYF. The CDR3 DNA sequence: TGTGCCAGCAGCCAGTCTATCGGAGATACGCAGTATTTT. Variable domain in full (rest from reference TRBV14 and TRBJ2-3): EAGVTQFPSHSVIEKGQTVTLRCDPISGHDNLYWYRRVMGKEIKFLLHFVKESKQDESGMPNNRFLAERTGGTYSTLKVQPAELEDSGVYFCASSQSIGDTQYFGPGTRLTVL.

The CDR3 region has the DNA TGTGCCAGCAGTCGGCCAGGGTGGAACACTGAAGCTTTCTTT. Translation: CASSRPGWNTEAFF. This rearrangement joins TRBV28 to TRBJ1-1, with D maybe TRBD1 (5 bases). CDR1 is MDHEN, CDR2 SYDVKM, per germline. CDR3 size: 14 residues. V dropped 5 bases and J dropped 1 base, with 11 bases sitting between them.

The chain employs TRBV7-9 and TRBJ2-1; TRBD2 is a possible D gene (6 bases). Per the germline V gene, CDR1 is SEHNR and CDR2 is FQNEAQ (reference sequence). This CDR3 comprises 17 residues. V lost 4 bases and J 4 bases, leaving 20 bases between the germline ends. CDR3 residues: CASSSTPGRGLYNEQFF. CDR3 coding DNA: TGTGCCAGCAGCTCCACTCCGGGACGGGGGTTATACAATGAGCAGTTCTTC.

There are a few counts of this clone. The J gene is TRBJ1-1, the V gene TRBV29-1, with D unresolved. The V gene's germline CDR1 is SQVTM and CDR2 ANQGSEA. This CDR3 contains 13 residues. Between the trimmed V and J ends, which lost 5 bases and 0 bases, there was a span of 10 bases. CDR3 in amino acids: CSVQEWMNTEAFF. CDR3 nucleotides: TGCAGCGTTCAGGAGTGGATGAACACTGAAGCTTTCTTT.

The J gene is TRBJ1-1, the V gene TRBV7-8, with 12 positions matching TRBD1. The CDR3 extends over 16 amino acids. The germline V gene encodes CDR1 SGHVS and CDR2 FQNEAQ. The V gene end was trimmed by 3 bases and the J gene end by 5 bases; junction bases not matched to a gene: 7. The CDR3 loop is CASSLRDRGRGTEAFF. In DNA form, the CDR3 reads TGTGCCAGCAGCTTGAGGGACAGGGGGCGAGGGACTGAAGCTTTCTTT. The full variable domain, in which reference TRBV7-8 and TRBJ1-1 provide the parts outside the CDR3, is GAGVSQSPRYKVAKRGQDVALRCDPISGHVSLFWYQQALGQGPEFLTYFQNEAQLDKSGLPSDRFFAERPEGSVSTLKIQRTQQEDSAVYLCASSLRDRGRGTEAFFGQGTRLTVV.

The V and J genes are TRBV5-8 and TRBJ1-6, with TRBD1 matching 8 bases. Germline values: CDR1 SGHTS, CDR2 YDEGEE. Trimming at V came to 2 bases and at J to 6 bases, leaving 4 bases not matched to a gene. CDR3 length equals 15 residues. CDR3 in amino acids: CASSFQGAVNSPLHF. As DNA, the CDR3 is TGTGCCAGCAGCTTCCAGGGGGCGGTTAATTCACCCCTCCACTTT. The variable domain in full, with the rest retrieved from reference TRBV5-8 and TRBJ1-6, is EAGVTQSPTHLIKTRGQQATLRCSPISGHTSVYWYQQALGLGLQFLLWYDEGEERNRGNFPPRFSGRQFPNYSSELNVNALELEDSALYLCASSFQGAVNSPLHFGNGTRLTVT.

A few counts support this clone. The CDR3 region has the DNA TGTGCCTGGAGTCCCCAGGACAGGGCTAGTACTGAAGCTTTCTTT. Amino acid sequence: CAWSPQDRASTEAFF. The chain employs TRBV30 and TRBJ1-1; TRBD1 agrees at 8 bases. Looked up from germline, CDR1 is GTSNPN and CDR2 is SVGIG (reference sequence). The trim removed 2 bases at V and 5 bases at J, leaving 10 bases unmatched. The CDR3 contains 15 residues.

V gene TRBV30 combines with J gene TRBJ1-2, with TRBD1 identical over 9 bases. Per germline, CDR1 GTSNPN and CDR2 SVGIG (reference sequence). The CDR3 contains 12 residues. V dropped 3 bases and J dropped 6; count of bases not matched to a gene: 2. The DNA of the CDR3 is TGTGCCTGGAGATGGACAGGGGATGGCTACACCTTC. This gives the protein CAWRWTGDGYTF.

The J gene is TRBJ1-4, the V gene TRBV19, with D unresolved. V lost 6 bases to trimming and J lost 4 bases, with 9 bases between them. Germline CDR1 LNHDA, CDR2 SQIVND (reference sequence). The CDR3 is 13 residues long. The CDR3 loop reads CASRLRSNEKLFF. The CDR3 bases are TGTGCCAGTAGATTACGGAGTAATGAAAAACTGTTTTTT.

The chain links TRBV6-6 to TRBJ2-5; D remains ambiguous. V lost 5 bases and J lost 2, with 9 bases in between. Germline CDR1 and CDR2: MNHNY and SVGAGI (reference sequence). The CDR3 loop spans 13 amino acids. CDR3 region: CASSLGPQETQYF. CDR3 sequence (DNA): TGTGCCAGCAGTCTAGGACCACAAGAGACCCAGTACTTC.

The chain employs TRBV11-3 and TRBJ2-5; unclear D gene. The CDR3 sequence is 13 residues long. Germline V gives CDR1 SGHNT, CDR2 YENEEA. V gave up 5 bases and J gave up 5 bases, with 12 bases separating them. CDR3 in amino acids: CASSPGLRETQYF. The CDR3, as DNA: TGTGCCAGCAGCCCGGGCCTGAGGGAGACCCAGTACTTC.

The V call is TRBV6-5, the J call TRBJ2-7, with D unresolved. CDR3 size: 15 residues. The ends were cut back, 5 bases at V and 1 base at J, with 15 bases in the middle. Germline values: CDR1 MNHEY, CDR2 SVGAGI. Here the CDR3 DNA reads TGTGCCAGCAGTCCCAGCAGCTTAGGGTCCTACGAGCAGTACTTC. This translates into CASSPSSLGSYEQYF.

About this clone: At the DNA level, this CDR3 is encoded by other sequences in the same sample as well. The chain links TRBV5-1 to TRBJ1-6; the match to TRBD1 covers 7 bases. This CDR3 region has 15 residues. V lost 2 bases and J lost 1; bases outside the gene matches: 0. Per the germline V gene, CDR1 is SGHRS and CDR2 is YFSETQ. The CDR3 DNA reads as TGCGCCAGCAGCTTACAGGGGTCCTATAATTCACCCCTCCACTTT. It is translated as CASSLQGSYNSPLHF. Supplemented by reference TRBV5-1 and TRBJ1-6, the full variable domain reads KAGVTQTPRYLIKTRGQQVTLSCSPISGHRSVSWYQQTPGQGLQFLFEYFSETQRNKGNFPGRFSGRQFSNSRSEMNVSTLELGDSALYLCASSLQGSYNSPLHFGNGTRLTVT.

This clone was seen a handful of times. This chain joins TRBV9 and TRBJ1-2, with TRBD1 as a possible D gene (5 bases). This CDR3 comprises 15 residues. The V gene lost 0 bases and the J gene lost 5 bases, with 14 bases spanning the gap. Germline V lookup: CDR1 SGDLS, CDR2 YYNGEE. The CDR3 nucleotides read TGTGCCAGCAGCGTAGGTGGAGGGGAAAGTTATGGCTACACCTTC. Protein product: CASSVGGGESYGYTF.

The V and J genes are TRBV18 and TRBJ1-1; D unclear. Trimming removed 6 bases at V and 5 bases at J, with 16 bases between. Germline CDR1 reads KGHSH; CDR2 reads LQKENI. The CDR3 extends over 14 amino acids. The CDR3 nucleotides are TGTGCCAGCTCCTCGACGGCCGGGAGGACTGAAGCTTTCTTT. Its protein product is CASSSTAGRTEAFF.

On this clone itself: This specimen includes other DNA sequences encoding the same CDR3. This chain connects TRBV6-6 to TRBJ2-6; no clear D gene. Trimming removed 2 bases from V and 0 bases from J, with 5 bases in between. Germline V lookup: CDR1 MNHNY, CDR2 SVGAGI (reference sequence). This CDR3 has 15 amino acids. The CDR3 DNA reads as TGTGCCAGCAGTTACGGCGTCTCTGGGGCCAACGTCCTGACTTTC. Its protein is CASSYGVSGANVLTF.

This clone was observed a few times. The J gene is TRBJ2-2, the V gene TRBV7-3, with 8 bases matching TRBD1. Trimming cost V 4 bases and J 2 bases; bases outside gene matches: 9. The V gene's germline CDR1 is SGHTA and CDR2 FQGTGA. The length of the CDR3 is 17 residues. CDR3 in amino acids: CASSSTGQGGNTGELFF. CDR3 DNA: TGTGCCAGCAGCTCCACCGGACAGGGAGGCAACACCGGGGAGCTGTTTTTT.

The V call is TRBV6-4, the J call TRBJ2-7, with TRBD1 matching over 8 bases. In germline, CDR1 is MRHNA, CDR2 SNTAGT. V trimming: 0 bases; J trimming: 2 bases; junction bases outside the gene matches: 6. The CDR3 contains 16 residues. The CDR3 sequence is CASSDSETGEPYEQYF. The DNA of the CDR3 is TGTGCCAGCAGTGACTCTGAGACAGGGGAACCCTACGAGCAGTACTTC.

The rearrangement links TRBV11-3 to TRBJ2-5; D is possibly TRBD1 or TRBD2 (5 bases each). Germline V gene lookup returns CDR1 SGHNT and CDR2 YENEEA. Trimming cost V 4 bases and J 1 base, with 13 bases left between them. This CDR3 is built from 15 residues. The CDR3 spells CASSSGSGTQETQYF. The CDR3 nucleotides read TGTGCCAGCAGCTCCGGGTCGGGGACCCAAGAGACCCAGTACTTC.